This section outlines one TCR beta chain sequence together with its context. There are many counts of this clonotype. Its antigen target is currently unknown. No much larger clonotype is one base removed from it; base qualities were not supplied. The libraries included unique molecular identifier barcodes, and the barcodes were used to quantify clonotypes. Qiagen AllPrep DNA/RNA Micro kits were used to isolate total RNA, and an Agilent TapeStation was used to check RNA quality. TCR beta libraries were built by 5' RACE: cDNA synthesis followed by two PCR steps using TCR beta constant-region gene-specific primers. An Illumina MiSeq platform was used to sequence the TCR beta libraries. The paper's data handling went like this. MIGEC, MiXCR and VDJtools were used for read processing. Clonotype frequency was calculated as the fraction of unique molecular identifiers assigned to a given clonotype among all unique molecular identifiers in the sample. Nonfunctional TRBV genes listed as pseudogenes or open reading frames in IMGT, such as TRBV1, TRBV12-1 and TRBV21, were excluded. TCRdb reran the public reads through fastp at Q25 and MiXCR, keeping productive beta chains. Each record represents a unique CDR3 protein, reported with the most common genes and DNA among its rows. The V and J calls were not made by the authors but by TCRdb's processing. The sample table records some 9,000 distinct CDR3 sequences; around 2.2% of these occur just once. The ten biggest clones cover 66% of the sample.

The treatment or condition label corresponds to: alpha-CD19 control bispecific (anti-CD19 x anti-CD3). T cells were expanded from blood mononuclear cells with anti-CD3 antibody OKT3 or CD3/CD28 Dynabeads for around three days. Anti-CD19 bispecific antibody cocultures served as comparators for TRBV sequencing; in separate killing assays, anti-CD19 had no effect on Jurkat or HPB-ALL cells. Expanded T cells were maintained in RPMI 1640 supplemented with around 10% fetal bovine serum, recombinant human IL-2 (about 100 IU/ml) and IL-7 (roughly 4.6 ng/ml). Each coculture mixed around 5 x 10^4 target cells and around 5 x 10^4 normal T cells with bispecific antibody in 85 to 100 ul and was incubated at 37 degrees C for about 15 hours. Every bispecific antibody was made of two single-chain variable fragments expressed in a single-chain diabody format with a His tag. Effector T cells came from healthy human donors; peripheral blood mononuclear cells were isolated from leukapheresis samples by Ficoll density gradient centrifugation.

A distance of 13 bases separates the germline ends of V and J, which lose 4 bases and 5 bases respectively. The germline V gene gives CDR1 as MGHDK and CDR2 as SYGVNS. Counted from cysteine to phenylalanine, this CDR3 has 14 amino acids. Of all the DNA, just the CDR3 is kept, 42 bases in frame from base 1. This sample is drawn from a study of beta chain bispecific antibodies for T cell cancers (dated by TCRdb to about 2021). Broadly, across the study: Healthy donor T cells were cocultured with T cell leukemia lines and bispecific antibodies, then TRBV sequencing of surviving cells measured the depletion of each TRBV family. Surface TRBV12 (TRBV12-3) was expressed on Jurkat cells, and surface TRBV5-5 was expressed on HPB-ALL cells. Paper-wide results and their limitations: Every sequenced sample was a mix of normal T cells and leukemia cell line cells, and most of the targeted TRBV signal originated from the leukemia cells instead of the normal T cells. Cross-reactivity of the anti-TRBV5-5 antibody with TRBV5-6 was attributed to high sequence similarity between the two genes. Relative to anti-CD19, exposure to anti-TRBV12 lowered the TRBV12-3 share of total TRBV signal by approximately 99%, while TRBV12-4 dropped by over 35%, a change that was not significant. Relative to anti-CD19, anti-TRBV5-5 exposure lowered TRBV5-5 signal by about 98% and lowered signal from the closely related TRBV5-6 by more than 85%.

The rearranged segments are TRBV25-1 and TRBJ2-3; the D gene is perhaps TRBD2, on 6 matching bases. This sequence was found in a human donor in good health. Some clones in this sample may be carry-over from other donors' samples. Specimen: T cells from a healthy donor cultured with Jurkat leukemia cells, collected from a culture containing an anti-CD19 bispecific antibody. CDR3 protein: CASSAGDGGDTQYF. The DNA sequence reads TGTGCCAGCAGTGCGGGGGACGGGGGAGATACGCAGTATTTT.